Following are 25 T cell receptor beta chains from one sample sequenced in a study of cytomegalovirus exposure and HLA in healthy donors. The PCR ran on 60 Vbeta and 13 Jbeta primers. The protocol was immunoSEQ multiplex PCR, while the TCRdb copy is restricted to in-frame clones and leaves out a portion. Of around 150,000 clones listed, 55% to 75% are singletons. The sample was PBMCs. The receptors derive from a woman in her fifties or sixties in good health and CMV-seropositive.

The chain combines TRBV2 with TRBJ1-5; D gene uncertain. This CDR3 region has 15 residues. With 9 bases removed from V and 0 bases from J, the gap between germline ends came to 15 bases. Germline V gene data show CDR1 as SNHLY and CDR2 as FYNNEI. The CDR3 coding sequence is TGTGCCAGTACCCTCGGGTCCTTTAGCAATCAGCCCCAGCATTTT. Amino acids: CASTLGSFSNQPQHF.

The gene calls are TRBV6-6 and TRBJ1-5; 10 positions agree with TRBD1. V shed 6 bases and J 4 bases; nucleotides not matched to a gene: 6. This CDR3 is 15 amino acids long. The germline CDR1 and CDR2 sequences are MNHNY and SVGAGI (reference sequence). The CDR3 nucleotides read TGTGCCAGCAGCCGGGACAGGGGTAGTAATCAGCCCCAGCATTTT. It translates to CASSRDRGSNQPQHF.

The chain joins TRBV11-2 to TRBJ2-1; 9 positions match TRBD2. Germline trimming cut 6 bases from V and 10 bases from J; bases unmatched to any gene: 13. Germline V gene data show CDR1 as SGHAT and CDR2 as FQNNGV. The CDR3 runs to 15 residues. Written as DNA, the CDR3 is TGTGCCAGCAGAAAAGGATTCGCGGGAGGGCGCGAGCAGTTCTTC. Protein product: CASRKGFAGGREQFF.

This chain links TRBV15 with TRBJ2-1; 14 nucleotides align to TRBD2. Trimming removed 0 bases from V and 8 bases from J; junction bases left unmatched: 3. The germline V gene has CDR1 LNHNV and CDR2 YYDKDF (reference sequence). The CDR3 extends over 16 amino acids. The CDR3 DNA is TGTGCCACCAGCAGAGAGGGGACTAGCGGGAGTGATGAGCAGTTCTTC. Protein sequence: CATSREGTSGSDEQFF.

The chain recombines TRBV21-1 with TRBJ2-2; the DNA was not compared with TRBD1, the D call given in the table. TRBV21-1 is listed as a pseudogene. The CDR3 sequence is 19 residues long. As DNA, the CDR3 is TGTGCCAGCAGCAAACCCCGTTATGGGACAGGGATAATCACCGGGGAGCTGTTTTTT. This codes for CASSKPRYGTGIITGELFF.

The chain carries TRBV7-2 and TRBJ2-1, with D possibly being TRBD2 (5 bases). The CDR3 has 15 amino acids. Germline V gives CDR1 SGHTA, CDR2 FQGNSA. V was shortened by 4 bases and J by 7 bases, with 17 bases between the two germline ends. The CDR3 region is CASSSEVLGWNEQFF. CDR3 bases: TGTGCCAGCAGCTCGGAGGTCTTGGGTTGGAATGAGCAGTTCTTC.

In the case of this clone: Other DNA variants within this sample encode the same CDR3. The chain is built from TRBV5-1 and TRBJ2-1; no firm D call. V was pared by 5 bases and J by 0 bases, with 6 bases between. Germline V gives CDR1 SGHRS, CDR2 YFSETQ. The CDR3 totals 13 residues. CDR3 sequence: CASSLSSYNEQFF. DNA of the CDR3: TGCGCCAGCAGTCTTAGCTCCTACAATGAGCAGTTCTTC.

This clone occurred once. J is TRBJ2-7 and V is TRBV14; 8 nucleotides align to TRBD1. The trim removed 5 bases at V and 6 bases at J, leaving 6 bases unmatched. The CDR3 has 13 residues. CDR1 and CDR2 from the germline V gene are SGHDN and FVKESK. The CDR3 loop reads CASSWTGFGEQYF. The CDR3 DNA follows: TGTGCCAGCAGCTGGACAGGGTTCGGCGAGCAGTACTTC. Supplemented by reference TRBV14 and TRBJ2-7, the full variable domain reads EAGVTQFPSHSVIEKGQTVTLRCDPISGHDNLYWYRRVMGKEIKFLLHFVKESKQDESGMPNNRFLAERTGGTYSTLKVQPAELEDSGVYFCASSWTGFGEQYFGPGTRLTVT.

The genes are TRBV7-2 and TRBJ2-3, with 8 bases identical to TRBD1. This CDR3 region has 15 residues. V lost 5 bases to trimming and J lost 2 bases; unmatched junction nucleotides: 6. Germline CDR1 SGHTA, CDR2 FQGNSA. CDR3 sequence (DNA): TGTGCCAGCAGCCACCGGACAGGGAACACAGATACGCAGTATTTT. Translated, it gives CASSHRTGNTDTQYF.

The chain carries TRBV6-5 and TRBJ1-1; the match to TRBD1 covers 9 bases. CDR1 and CDR2 (germline): MNHEY, SVGAGI. V shed 2 bases and J 5 bases; nucleotides not matched to a gene: 3. This CDR3 is 14 amino acids long. The CDR3 protein is CASSYRQGGTEAFF. CDR3 bases: TGTGCCAGCAGTTACAGACAGGGGGGAACTGAAGCTTTCTTT.

The V and J genes are TRBV9 and TRBJ1-2; D remains unclear. This CDR3 comprises 14 residues. Trimming took 4 bases from V and 4 from J, leaving 14 bases between them. Germline CDR1 is SGDLS and CDR2 is YYNGEE. In DNA form, the CDR3 reads TGTGCCAGCAGCCCCCGATTACTTGGCTATGGCTACACCTTC. Its protein is CASSPRLLGYGYTF.

In its sample, this clone was seen a few times. The J gene is TRBJ2-7, the V gene TRBV19; D unresolved. This CDR3 is 14 amino acids long. Germline values: CDR1 LNHDA, CDR2 SQIVND (reference sequence). Between the trimmed V and J ends, which lost 0 bases and 0 bases, there was a span of 6 bases. Here the CDR3 DNA reads TGTGCCAGTAGTATAGAACCGAGCTCCTACGAGCAGTACTTC. Encoded protein: CASSIEPSSYEQYF.

This chain links TRBV6-5 with TRBJ2-7; D gene uncertain. Germline-derived CDR1 and CDR2 are MNHEY and SVGAGI. The CDR3 is 13 residues long. Trimming shortened V by 2 bases and J by 0 bases, and 5 bases separated the two germline ends. The CDR3 here is CASSYGLSYEQYF. CDR3 bases: TGTGCCAGCAGTTACGGGCTCTCCTACGAGCAGTACTTC.

This clone was observed a few times. The V gene is TRBV19, the J gene TRBJ1-3; 8 bases agree with TRBD1. The CDR3 is made up of 16 amino acids. Germline loops: CDR1 LNHDA, CDR2 SQIVND (reference sequence). V shed 8 bases and J 3 bases; nucleotides not matched to a gene: 12. CDR3 in DNA: TGTGCCAGTGGCATCATCGACAGGGGAAGTGGAAACACCATATATTTT. Residues: CASGIIDRGSGNTIYF.

This clone was recorded a few times. The V gene is TRBV18, the J gene TRBJ1-1; D is unclear. The CDR3 contains 14 residues. V was clipped by 5 bases and J by 4 bases, with 14 bases between them. Germline lookup yields CDR1 KGHSH and CDR2 LQKENI. The CDR3 protein is CASSTKRGGTEAFF. CDR3 DNA: TGTGCCAGCTCAACCAAAAGAGGTGGCACTGAAGCTTTCTTT.

This clone was seen a single time. The chain joins TRBV27 to TRBJ2-1; the match to TRBD2 covers 8 bases. The ends lost 6 bases at V and 2 bases at J; junction bases unmatched: 6. The CDR3 runs to 15 residues. In germline, CDR1 is MNHEY, CDR2 SMNVEV (reference sequence). The chain's CDR3 is CASSPSGGTYNEQFF. CDR3 bases: TGTGCCAGCAGCCCTTCGGGGGGGACCTACAATGAGCAGTTCTTC.

The chain combines TRBV7-9 with TRBJ2-3, with D possibly being TRBD2 (6 bases). V lost 7 bases and J lost 3, with 14 bases in between. This CDR3 contains 14 residues. Germline CDR1 is SEHNR and CDR2 is FQNEAQ (reference sequence). As DNA, the CDR3 is TGTGCCAGCAATATCGGGAGTAGTACAGATACGCAGTATTTT. Translation: CASNIGSSTDTQYF.

The chain joins TRBV28 to TRBJ2-3, with 12 bases that match TRBD2. With 3 bases clipped from V and 4 bases from J, the junction kept 11 bases outside the gene matches. This CDR3 contains 18 residues. From germline, CDR1 is MDHEN and CDR2 SYDVKM. This CDR3 is CASSFMTSGSFFSDTQYF. CDR3 DNA: TGTGCCAGCAGTTTTATGACTAGCGGGAGTTTCTTCTCAGATACGCAGTATTTT.

This clone was seen just once. This chain joins TRBV5-6 and TRBJ2-5; the D is unclear. Germline CDR1 and CDR2: SGHDT and YYEEEE. Between the trimmed V and J ends, which lost 2 bases and 2 bases, there was a span of 7 bases. This CDR3 has 13 amino acids. The CDR3 is CASSFENQETQYF. As DNA, the CDR3 is TGTGCCAGCAGCTTTGAGAATCAAGAGACCCAGTACTTC. Full variable domain (rest looked up from reference TRBV5-6 and TRBJ2-5): DAGVTQSPTHLIKTRGQQVTLRCSPKSGHDTVSWYQQALGQGPQFIFQYYEEEERQRGNFPDRFSGHQFPNYSSELNVNALLLGDSALYLCASSFENQETQYFGPGTRLLVL.

The chain combines TRBV4-2 with TRBJ2-3, with D possibly TRBD1 on 6 matching bases. CDR1 and CDR2 (germline): LGHNA, YNFKEQ. V gave up 1 base and J gave up 1 base, with 6 bases separating them. The CDR3 sequence is 14 residues long. This chain's CDR3 is CASSQGGRTDTQYF. CDR3 bases: TGTGCCAGCAGCCAAGGGGGGCGCACAGATACGCAGTATTTT.

This clone was detected only a few times. The chain couples TRBV9 to TRBJ2-3, with unresolved D. The CDR3 contains 16 residues. CDR1 SGDLS and CDR2 YYNGEE come from the germline V gene. Trimming pared 1 base from V and 0 bases from J, leaving 12 bases between. CDR3 coding DNA: TGTGCCAGCAGCGTACACCCGGGTGTAAGCACAGATACGCAGTATTTT. Amino acids: CASSVHPGVSTDTQYF. The whole variable domain, remainder taken from reference TRBV9 and TRBJ2-3, is DSGVTQTPKHLITATGQRVTLRCSPRSGDLSVYWYQQSLDQGLQFLIQYYNGEERAKGNILERFSAQQFPDLHSELNLSSLELGDSALYFCASSVHPGVSTDTQYFGPGTRLTVL.

V is TRBV28 and J is TRBJ1-2, with D perhaps TRBD1 (6 bases). Per the germline V gene, CDR1 is MDHEN and CDR2 is SYDVKM. Between the trimmed V and J ends, which lost 1 base and 2 bases, there was a span of 8 bases. The CDR3 is made up of 14 amino acids. In nucleotides, the CDR3 is TGTGCCAGCAGTTTATCAGGGACAAACTATGGCTACACCTTC. It translates to CASSLSGTNYGYTF.

The genes are TRBV6-5 and TRBJ1-2; D gene uncertain. Trimming took off 4 bases at V and 7 bases at J, with 10 bases between the two ends. This CDR3 has 12 amino acids. Germline values: CDR1 MNHEY, CDR2 SVGAGI. The DNA of the CDR3 is TGTGCCAGCAGTTCCGGGATCGGTGGCTACACCTTC. Protein product: CASSSGIGGYTF.

The table lists this clone with a few counts. Sequence at one end of the junction differs from germline and may be a read error. This sequence joins TRBV7-2 and TRBJ2-7, with 8 bases aligning to TRBD2. Germline-derived CDR1 and CDR2 are SGHTA and FQGNSA. The CDR3 totals 12 residues. The CDR3 here is CASSLAQRELDF. CDR3 DNA: TGTGCCAGCAGCTTAGCGCAGCGGGAGCTAGACTTC.

In its sample, this clone was seen a few times. J is TRBJ2-3 and V is TRBV2, with 7 nucleotides matching TRBD1. Germline V gene data show CDR1 as SNHLY and CDR2 as FYNNEI. The CDR3 totals 15 residues. The V segment lost 4 bases and the J segment 5 bases; nucleotides outside the gene matches: 9. CDR3 sequence reads: CASSGYRGVRDTQYF. The CDR3 DNA reads TGTGCCAGCAGTGGGTACAGGGGAGTCAGAGATACGCAGTATTTT.